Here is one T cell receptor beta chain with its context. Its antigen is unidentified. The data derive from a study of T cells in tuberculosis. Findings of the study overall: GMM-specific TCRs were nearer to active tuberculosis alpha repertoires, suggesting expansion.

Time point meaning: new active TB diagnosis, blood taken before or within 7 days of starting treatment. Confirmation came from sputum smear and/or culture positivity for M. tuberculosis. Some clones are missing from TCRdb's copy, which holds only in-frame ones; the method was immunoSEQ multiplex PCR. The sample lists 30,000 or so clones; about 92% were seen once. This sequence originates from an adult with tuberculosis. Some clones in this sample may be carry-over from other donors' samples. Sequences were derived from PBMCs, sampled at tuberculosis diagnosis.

CDR3 in DNA: TGTGCCAGTAGTATAGTCGGGGGGGTCCCCTACGAGCAGTACTTC. This translates into CASSIVGGVPYEQYF. The chain links TRBV19 to TRBJ2-7; 8 nucleotides line up with TRBD2. The V gene end was trimmed by 1 base and the J gene end by 2 bases; junction bases not matched to a gene: 4. This CDR3 is 15 amino acids long. Per the germline V gene, CDR1 is LNHDA and CDR2 is SQIVND (reference sequence).